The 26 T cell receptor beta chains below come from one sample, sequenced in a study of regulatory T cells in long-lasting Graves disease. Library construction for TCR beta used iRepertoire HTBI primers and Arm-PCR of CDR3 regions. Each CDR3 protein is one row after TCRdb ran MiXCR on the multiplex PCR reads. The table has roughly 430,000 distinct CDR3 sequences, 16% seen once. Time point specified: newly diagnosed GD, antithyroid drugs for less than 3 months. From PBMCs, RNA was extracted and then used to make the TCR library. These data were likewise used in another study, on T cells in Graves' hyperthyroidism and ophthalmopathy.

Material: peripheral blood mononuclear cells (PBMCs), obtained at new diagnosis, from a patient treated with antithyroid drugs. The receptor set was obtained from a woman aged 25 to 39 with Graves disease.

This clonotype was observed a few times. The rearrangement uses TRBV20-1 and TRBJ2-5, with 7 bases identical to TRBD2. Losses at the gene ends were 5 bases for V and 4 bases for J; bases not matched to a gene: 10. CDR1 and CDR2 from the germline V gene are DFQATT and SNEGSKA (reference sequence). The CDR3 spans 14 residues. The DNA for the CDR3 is TGCAGTGCTCCCTCGGAGCGGGAAGGAGAGACCCAGTACTTC. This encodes CSAPSEREGETQYF.

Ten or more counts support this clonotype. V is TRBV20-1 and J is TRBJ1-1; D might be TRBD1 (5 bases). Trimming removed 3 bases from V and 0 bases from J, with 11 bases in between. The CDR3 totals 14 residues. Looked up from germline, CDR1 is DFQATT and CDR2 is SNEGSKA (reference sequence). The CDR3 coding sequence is TGCAGTGCTAGCGGGGGACCGTTGAACACTGAAGCTTTCTTT. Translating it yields CSASGGPLNTEAFF.

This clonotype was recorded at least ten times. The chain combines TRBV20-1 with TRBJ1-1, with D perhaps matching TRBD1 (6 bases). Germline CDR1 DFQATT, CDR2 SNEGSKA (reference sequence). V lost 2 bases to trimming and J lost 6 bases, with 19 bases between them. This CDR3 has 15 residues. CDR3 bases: TGCAGTGCTAGAACCACCCTATACAGGGCAGCTGAAGCTTTCTTT. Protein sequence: CSARTTLYRAAEAFF.

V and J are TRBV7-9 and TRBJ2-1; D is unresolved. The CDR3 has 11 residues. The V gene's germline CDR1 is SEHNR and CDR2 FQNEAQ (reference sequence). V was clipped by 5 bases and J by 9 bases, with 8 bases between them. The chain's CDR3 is CASSPLFEQFF. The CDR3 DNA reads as TGTGCCAGCAGCCCGCTTTTTGAGCAGTTCTTC.

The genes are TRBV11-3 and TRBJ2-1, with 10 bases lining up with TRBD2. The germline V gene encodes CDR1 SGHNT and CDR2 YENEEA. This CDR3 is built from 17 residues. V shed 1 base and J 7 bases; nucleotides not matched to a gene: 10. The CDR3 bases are TGTGCCAGCAGCTTAGGCCCTAGCGGGAGAACTGGTAATGAGCAGTTCTTC. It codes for CASSLGPSGRTGNEQFF.

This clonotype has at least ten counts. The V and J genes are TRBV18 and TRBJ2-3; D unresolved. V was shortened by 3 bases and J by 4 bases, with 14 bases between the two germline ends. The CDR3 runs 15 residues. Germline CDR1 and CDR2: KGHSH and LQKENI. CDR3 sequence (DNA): TGTGCCAGCTCACCGAGCCTTCTCGAGGCAGATACGCAGTATTTT. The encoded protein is CASSPSLLEADTQYF.

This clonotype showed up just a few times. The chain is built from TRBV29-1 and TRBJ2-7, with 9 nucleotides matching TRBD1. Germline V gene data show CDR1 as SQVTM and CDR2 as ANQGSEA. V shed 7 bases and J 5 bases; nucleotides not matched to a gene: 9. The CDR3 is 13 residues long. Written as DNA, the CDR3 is TGCAGCGCCCGGGACAGGGAATTTCACGAGCAGTACTTC. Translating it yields CSARDREFHEQYF.

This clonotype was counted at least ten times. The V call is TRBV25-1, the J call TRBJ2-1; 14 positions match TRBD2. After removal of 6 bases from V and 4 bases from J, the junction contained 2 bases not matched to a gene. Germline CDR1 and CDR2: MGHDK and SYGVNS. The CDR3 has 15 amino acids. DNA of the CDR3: TGTGCCAGCAGCCGGACTAGCGGGGGGTACAATGAGCAGTTCTTC. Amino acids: CASSRTSGGYNEQFF.

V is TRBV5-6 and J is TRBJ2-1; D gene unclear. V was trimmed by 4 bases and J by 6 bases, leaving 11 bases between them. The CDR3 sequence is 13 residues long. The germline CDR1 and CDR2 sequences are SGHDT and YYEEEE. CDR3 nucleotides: TGTGCCAGCAGCAGAGAAGCCGGCAATGAGCAGTTCTTC. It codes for CASSREAGNEQFF. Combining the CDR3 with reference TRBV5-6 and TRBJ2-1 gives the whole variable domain DAGVTQSPTHLIKTRGQQVTLRCSPKSGHDTVSWYQQALGQGPQFIFQYYEEEERQRGNFPDRFSGHQFPNYSSELNVNALLLGDSALYLCASSREAGNEQFFGPGTRLTVL.

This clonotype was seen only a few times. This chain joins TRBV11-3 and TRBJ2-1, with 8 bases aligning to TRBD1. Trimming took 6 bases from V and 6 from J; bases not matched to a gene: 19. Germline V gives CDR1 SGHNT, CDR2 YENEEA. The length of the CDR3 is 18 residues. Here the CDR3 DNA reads TGTGCCAGCAGTTCAACACTTCTAACAGGGGGTATCATCAATGAGCAGTTCTTC. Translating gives CASSSTLLTGGIINEQFF.

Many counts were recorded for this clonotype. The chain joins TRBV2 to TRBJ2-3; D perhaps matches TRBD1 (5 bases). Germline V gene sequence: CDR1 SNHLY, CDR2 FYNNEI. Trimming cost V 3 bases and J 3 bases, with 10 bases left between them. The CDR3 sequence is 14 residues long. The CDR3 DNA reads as TGTGCCAGCAGTGATTGGCAGGGAACAGATACGCAGTATTTT. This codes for CASSDWQGTDTQYF.

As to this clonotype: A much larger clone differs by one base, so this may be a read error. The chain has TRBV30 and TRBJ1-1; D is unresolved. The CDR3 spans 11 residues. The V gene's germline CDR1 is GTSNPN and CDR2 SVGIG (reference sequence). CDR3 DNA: TGTGCCCAATACCACGTCACTGAAGCTCTCTTT. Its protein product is CAQYHVTEALF.

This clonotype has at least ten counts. CDR3 loop: CSATSGVSYEQYF. The CDR3 nucleotides read TGCAGTGCTACTAGCGGAGTCTCCTACGAGCAGTACTTC. This chain uses TRBV20-1 with TRBJ2-7; 7 nucleotides line up with TRBD2. Germline assignment: CDR1 DFQATT and CDR2 SNEGSKA (reference sequence). There are 13 residues in the CDR3. Germline trimming cut 4 bases from V and 0 bases from J; bases unmatched to any gene: 3.

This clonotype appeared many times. The CDR3 loop is CASSFFDRSTDTQYF. The DNA of the CDR3 is TGTGCCAGCAGTTTTTTCGACAGGAGCACAGATACGCAGTATTTT. This sequence joins TRBV27 and TRBJ2-3; D possibly corresponds to TRBD1 (6 bases). The V end was cut by 3 bases, the J end by 0 bases, with 10 bases between. The CDR3 sequence is 15 residues long. CDR1 MNHEY and CDR2 SMNVEV come from the germline V gene (reference sequence).

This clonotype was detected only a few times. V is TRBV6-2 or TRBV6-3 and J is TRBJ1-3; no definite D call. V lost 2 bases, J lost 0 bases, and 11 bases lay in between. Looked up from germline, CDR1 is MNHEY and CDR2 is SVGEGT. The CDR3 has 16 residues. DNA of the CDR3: TGTGCCAGCAGTTACGGGTCGCCGCTCTCTGGAAACACCATATATTTT. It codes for CASSYGSPLSGNTIYF.

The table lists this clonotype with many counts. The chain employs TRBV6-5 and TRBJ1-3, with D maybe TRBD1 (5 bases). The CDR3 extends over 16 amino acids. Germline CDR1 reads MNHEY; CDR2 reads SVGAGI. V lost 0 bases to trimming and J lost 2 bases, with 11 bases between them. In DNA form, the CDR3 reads TGTGCCAGCAGTTACTCCGGGGGAGGGACTGGAAACACCATATATTTT. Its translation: CASSYSGGGTGNTIYF.

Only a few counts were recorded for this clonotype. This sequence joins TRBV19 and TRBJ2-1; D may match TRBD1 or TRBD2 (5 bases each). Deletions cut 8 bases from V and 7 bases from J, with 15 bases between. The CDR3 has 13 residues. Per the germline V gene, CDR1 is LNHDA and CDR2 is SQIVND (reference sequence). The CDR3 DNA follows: TGTGCCAGTTCCAGGGAGATGGGGAATGAGCAGTTCTTC. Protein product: CASSREMGNEQFF.

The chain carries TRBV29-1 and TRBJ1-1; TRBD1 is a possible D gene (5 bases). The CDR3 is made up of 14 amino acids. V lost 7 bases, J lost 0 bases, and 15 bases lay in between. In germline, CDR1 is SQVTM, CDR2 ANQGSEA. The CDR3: CSALQGVMNTEAFF. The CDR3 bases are TGCAGCGCACTCCAGGGAGTTATGAACACTGAAGCTTTCTTT.

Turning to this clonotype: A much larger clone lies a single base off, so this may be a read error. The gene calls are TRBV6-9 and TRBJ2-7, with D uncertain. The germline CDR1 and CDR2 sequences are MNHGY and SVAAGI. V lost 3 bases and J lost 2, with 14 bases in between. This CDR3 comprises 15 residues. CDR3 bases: TGTGCCAGCAGTTACGGCGCTAACGTAACCTACGAGCAGTACTTC. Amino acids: CASSYGANVTYEQYF.

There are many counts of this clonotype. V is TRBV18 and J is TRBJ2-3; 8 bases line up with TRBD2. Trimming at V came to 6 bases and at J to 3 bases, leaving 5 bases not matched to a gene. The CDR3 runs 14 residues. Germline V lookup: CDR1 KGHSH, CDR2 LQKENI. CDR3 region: CASSPGTRTDTQYF. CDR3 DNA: TGTGCCAGCTCTCCCGGGACTAGAACAGATACGCAGTATTTT.

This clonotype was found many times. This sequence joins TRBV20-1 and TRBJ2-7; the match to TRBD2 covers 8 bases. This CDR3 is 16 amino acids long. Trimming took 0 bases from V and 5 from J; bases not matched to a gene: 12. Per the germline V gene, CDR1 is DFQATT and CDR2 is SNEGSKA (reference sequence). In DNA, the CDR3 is TGCAGTGCTAGAGACCCTTACAGCGGGAGAGAGGACGAGCAGTACTTC. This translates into CSARDPYSGREDEQYF.

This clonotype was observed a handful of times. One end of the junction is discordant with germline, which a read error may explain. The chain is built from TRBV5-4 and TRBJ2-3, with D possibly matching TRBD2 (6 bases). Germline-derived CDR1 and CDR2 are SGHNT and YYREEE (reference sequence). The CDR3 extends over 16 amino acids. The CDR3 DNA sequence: TGTGCCAGCCGCTTGAATGGGGGGAGTTATGTAGATACGCAGTATTTT. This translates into CASRLNGGSYVDTQYF.

In nucleotides, the CDR3 is TGTGCCAGCAGTTTAGCGGGAGTGTCTGAGCAGTTCTTC. It translates to CASSLAGVSEQFF. The chain recombines TRBV27 with TRBJ2-1; 7 bases fit TRBD2. CDR1 is MNHEY and CDR2 is SMNVEV in the germline V gene (reference sequence). This CDR3 is 13 amino acids long. V trimming: 2 bases; J trimming: 9 bases; junction bases outside the gene matches: 4.

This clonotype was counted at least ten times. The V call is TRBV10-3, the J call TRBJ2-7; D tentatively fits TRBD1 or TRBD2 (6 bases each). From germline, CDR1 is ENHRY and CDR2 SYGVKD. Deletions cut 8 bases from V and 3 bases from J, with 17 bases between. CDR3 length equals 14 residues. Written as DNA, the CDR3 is TGTGCCATCGGTAGGGGGGCGAGCTTCTACGAGCAGTACTTC. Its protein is CAIGRGASFYEQYF.

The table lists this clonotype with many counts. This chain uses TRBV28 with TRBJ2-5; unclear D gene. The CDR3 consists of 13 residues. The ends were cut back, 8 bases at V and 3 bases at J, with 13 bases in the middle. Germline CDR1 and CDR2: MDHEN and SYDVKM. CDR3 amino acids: CASGDREEETQYF. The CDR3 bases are TGTGCCAGCGGGGATCGAGAAGAAGAGACCCAGTACTTC.

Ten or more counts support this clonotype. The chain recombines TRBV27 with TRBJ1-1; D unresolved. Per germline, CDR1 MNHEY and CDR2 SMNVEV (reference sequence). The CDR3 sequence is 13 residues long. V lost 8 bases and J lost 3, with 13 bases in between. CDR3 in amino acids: CASSEGWDTEAFF. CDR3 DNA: TGTGCCAGCTCTGAAGGATGGGACACTGAAGCTTTCTTT.